This T cell receptor beta chain was captured in a study of shared clonotypes between healthy human individuals. Trimming pared 2 bases from V and 7 bases from J, leaving 6 bases between. Per the germline V gene, CDR1 is SGHTA and CDR2 is FQGNSA. CDR3 length: 11 amino acids. The split of CD4+ cells yielded CD45RA+ naive and CD45RA-negative memory subsets. Roughly 33,000 T cell genomes, or approximately 190 ng DNA, went into the sorted-subset replicate PCRs. In the study's own analysis: Filtering differed for immunoSEQ, which gave only junction sequences without quality scores. Produced via immunoSEQ multiplex PCR; TCRdb's table is partial and in-frame only. That table supplies the V and J calls and clone size; D and trimming were determined from the DNA. The sample comprises 1.6 million or so clones, about 96% of which are singletons, and roughly 1.2% rests with the top ten. Study-wide points: Only blood underwent sampling, and tissue repertoires likely differ.

This clone came up a few times. Its antigen remains unidentified. The sample taken for sequencing was naive CD4+ T cells sorted from blood. Subset reported: CD45RA+ positively selected. The chain links TRBV7-2 to TRBJ2-7; D remains unclear. The receptor was isolated from a young man in good health. CDR3 region: CASSLSVEQYF. CDR3 coding DNA: TGTGCCAGCAGCTTATCAGTAGAGCAGTACTTC.